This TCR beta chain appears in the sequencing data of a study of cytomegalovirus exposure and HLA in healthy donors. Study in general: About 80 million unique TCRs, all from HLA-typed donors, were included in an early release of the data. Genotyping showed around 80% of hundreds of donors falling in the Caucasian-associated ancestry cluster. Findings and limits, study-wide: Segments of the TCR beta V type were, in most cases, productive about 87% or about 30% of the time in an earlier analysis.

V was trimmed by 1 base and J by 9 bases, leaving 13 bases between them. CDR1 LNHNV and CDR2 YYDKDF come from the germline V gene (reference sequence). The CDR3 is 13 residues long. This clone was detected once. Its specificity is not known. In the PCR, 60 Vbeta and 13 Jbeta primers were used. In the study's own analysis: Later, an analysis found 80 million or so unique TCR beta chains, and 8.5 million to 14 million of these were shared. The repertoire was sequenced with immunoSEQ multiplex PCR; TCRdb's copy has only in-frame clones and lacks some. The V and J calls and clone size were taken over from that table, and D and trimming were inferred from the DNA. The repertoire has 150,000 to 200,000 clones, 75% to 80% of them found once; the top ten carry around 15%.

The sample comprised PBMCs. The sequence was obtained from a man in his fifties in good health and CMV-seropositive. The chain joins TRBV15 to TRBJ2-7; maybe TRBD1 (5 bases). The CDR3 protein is CATSRGTGPGQYF. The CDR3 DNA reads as TGTGCCACCAGCAGAGGAACAGGCCCCGGGCAGTACTTC.